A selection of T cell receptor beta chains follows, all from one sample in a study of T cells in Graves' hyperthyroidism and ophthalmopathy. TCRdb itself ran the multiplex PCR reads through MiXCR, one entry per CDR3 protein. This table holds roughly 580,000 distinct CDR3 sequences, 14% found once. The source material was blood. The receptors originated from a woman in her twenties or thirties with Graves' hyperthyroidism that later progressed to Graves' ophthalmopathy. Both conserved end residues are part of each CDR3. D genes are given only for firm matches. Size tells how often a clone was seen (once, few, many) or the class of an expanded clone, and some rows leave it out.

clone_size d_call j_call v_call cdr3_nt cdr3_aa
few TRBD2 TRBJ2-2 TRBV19 TGTGCCAGTAGGACTAGCGGGATTTCTGCCGGGGAGCTGTTTTTT CASRTSGISAGELFF
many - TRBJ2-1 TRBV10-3 TGTGCCATTGGCGAGACGTACAATGAACAGTTCTTC CAIGETYNEQFF
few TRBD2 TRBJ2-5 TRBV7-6 TGTGCCAGCACAAGGGCGGGAGGCTTGAAAGAGACCCAGTACTTC CASTRAGGLKETQYF
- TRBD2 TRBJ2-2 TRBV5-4 TGTGCCAGCAGCTTTCGCGGGGGGTCAGGGACCACCGGGGAGCTGTTTTTT CASSFRGGSGTTGELFF
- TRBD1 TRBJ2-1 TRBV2 TGTGCCAGCAGTTCGGGACAGGGCGGGGGAGATGAGCAGTTCTTC CASSSGQGGGDEQFF
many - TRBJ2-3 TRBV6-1 TGTGCCAGCAGCTATACAGGGGATACGCAGTATTTT CASSYTGDTQYF
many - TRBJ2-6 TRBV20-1 TGCAGTGCTAGTGAGACCTCACATTGGGCCTCTGGGGCCAACGTCCTGACTTTC CSASETSHWASGANVLTF
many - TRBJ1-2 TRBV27 TGTGCCAGCAGATACGGCTATGGCTACACCTTC CASRYGYGYTF
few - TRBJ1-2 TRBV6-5 TGTGCCAGCAGTTACTCGATCGGGTCTAGTGGCTACACCTTC CASSYSIGSSGYTF
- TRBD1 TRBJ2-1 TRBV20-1 TGCAGTGCTAGGCCTGGACAGGGATACAATGAGCAGTTCTTC CSARPGQGYNEQFF
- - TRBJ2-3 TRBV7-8 TGTGCCAGCAGCCCCCTGTTTTTGGGGGTGACCTCAGTCGGCACAGATACGCAGTATTTT CASSPLFLGVTSVGTDTQYF
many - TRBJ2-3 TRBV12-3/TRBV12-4 TGTGCCAGCAGTTCCGAGGCGGGGCCAGATACGCAGTATTTT CASSSEAGPDTQYF
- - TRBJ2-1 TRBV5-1 TGCGCCAGCAGCCCGGGCCCTGAGCAGTTCTTC CASSPGPEQFF
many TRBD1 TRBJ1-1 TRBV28 TGTGCCAGCAGTTTAGCCGGACAGGGAAGGGGCACTGAAGCTTTCTTT CASSLAGQGRGTEAFF
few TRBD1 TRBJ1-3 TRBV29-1 TGCAGCGTTCTGGAACAGGGGGCTGGAAACACCATATATTTT CSVLEQGAGNTIYF
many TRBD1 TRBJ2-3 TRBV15 TGTGCCACCAGCACACGACAGGGTTCAGTGGCAGATACGCAGTATTTT CATSTRQGSVADTQYF
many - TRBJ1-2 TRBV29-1 TGCAGCGTTACCGGAAGCGAGAGGACGCGGGGCTACACCTTC CSVTGSERTRGYTF
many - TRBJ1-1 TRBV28 TGTGCCAGCAGTTCTCCTCCGGGACGGCGGAACACTGAAGCTTTCTTT CASSSPPGRRNTEAFF
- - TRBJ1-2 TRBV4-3 TGCGCCAGCAGCCAAGAAAGTCTCCCTGAGTCATATGGCTACACCTTC CASSQESLPESYGYTF
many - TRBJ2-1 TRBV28 TGTGCCAGCAGTTTATCGCAGGTGCCGCACAATGAGCAGTTCTTC CASSLSQVPHNEQFF
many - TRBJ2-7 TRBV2 TGTGCCAGCAGTGGGGAAAACAGGGAAGACGAGCAGTACTTC CASSGENREDEQYF
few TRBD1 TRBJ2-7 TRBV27 TGTGCCACTACAGGGGGCAGCTCCTACGAGCAGTACTTC CATTGGSSYEQYF
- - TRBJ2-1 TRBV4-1 TGCGCCAGCAGCCAAGGAGTTGACTACAATGAGCAGTTCTTC CASSQGVDYNEQFF
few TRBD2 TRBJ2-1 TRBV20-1 TGCAGTGCTAGATCGCCTAGCGGTTACAATGAGCAGTTCTTC CSARSPSGYNEQFF